The 31 T cell receptor beta chains listed next were all sequenced from one sample in a study of blood T cell repertoires in COVID-19. Sequencing used immunoSEQ multiplex PCR; TCRdb keeps in-frame clones, though not all of them. The sample shows 100,000 to 150,000 clones, about 80% of them seen only once. Source material: peripheral blood. These receptors were obtained from a woman in her sixties with acute or convalescent COVID-19.

The rearrangement joins TRBV30 to TRBJ1-5; no clear D. With 2 bases removed from V and 3 bases from J, the gap between germline ends came to 8 bases. This CDR3 comprises 13 residues. Germline assignment: CDR1 GTSNPN and CDR2 SVGIG (reference sequence). This CDR3 reads CAWSNRNNQPQHF. The CDR3 nucleotides read TGTGCCTGGAGTAATCGTAACAATCAGCCCCAGCATTTT.

J is TRBJ1-5 and V is TRBV15; 8 bases agree with TRBD1. After removal of 0 bases from V and 4 bases from J, the junction contained 14 bases not matched to a gene. Germline loops: CDR1 LNHNV, CDR2 YYDKDF (reference sequence). This CDR3 contains 19 residues. The CDR3 DNA sequence: TGTGCCACCAGCAGAGATAAGACAGGGGCAGAGTCTCGGAATCAGCCCCAGCATTTT. Translating it yields CATSRDKTGAESRNQPQHF.

The chain is built from TRBV6-1 and TRBJ1-6; no clear D gene. The CDR3 is made up of 15 amino acids. The germline gives CDR1 MNHNS, CDR2 SASEGT. V shed 2 bases and J shed 0 bases, with 5 bases lying between them. The CDR3 region is CASSERSSYNSPLHF. The CDR3 bases are TGTGCCAGCAGTGAAAGGAGCTCCTATAATTCACCCCTCCACTTT.

This clone has a single count. The chain joins TRBV2 to TRBJ2-3, with a tentative D call TRBD1 (6 bases). Per the germline V gene, CDR1 is SNHLY and CDR2 is FYNNEI. Trimming removed 7 bases from V and 2 bases from J, with 16 bases in between. There are 15 residues in the CDR3. The CDR3 sequence: CASTPGVGPTDTQYF. The CDR3 region has the DNA TGTGCCAGCACCCCAGGGGTAGGGCCCACAGATACGCAGTATTTT.

The rearrangement uses TRBV5-1 and TRBJ2-5; D gene unclear. Germline V lookup: CDR1 SGHRS, CDR2 YFSETQ. Trimming took off 4 bases at V and 1 base at J, with 17 bases between the two ends. CDR3 length equals 16 residues. CDR3 nucleotides: TGCGCCAGCAGCCCCAGCCCTCTACAGTTCCAAGAGACCCAGTACTTC. Translated, it gives CASSPSPLQFQETQYF.

The V and J genes are TRBV5-1 and TRBJ1-2; D possibly corresponds to TRBD1 (6 bases). CDR1 SGHRS and CDR2 YFSETQ come from the germline V gene. The CDR3 sequence is 18 residues long. V dropped 0 bases and J dropped 2 bases, with 20 bases sitting between them. CDR3 nucleotide sequence: TGCGCCAGCAGCTTGGATTTCGGGGGGCGCTGGTCCAACTATGGCTACACCTTC. Translated: CASSLDFGGRWSNYGYTF.

The V gene is TRBV27, the J gene TRBJ2-3; 12 bases fit TRBD2. The V gene end was trimmed by 5 bases and the J gene end by 0 bases; junction bases not matched to a gene: 9. The CDR3 covers 18 residues. CDR1 and CDR2 from the germline V gene are MNHEY and SMNVEV (reference sequence). Here the CDR3 DNA reads TGTGCCAGCAGTATTAGACTAGCGGGGGCACATAGCACAGATACGCAGTATTTT. Its translation is CASSIRLAGAHSTDTQYF.

This clone was counted a few times. This chain joins TRBV10-2 and TRBJ1-1; 8 nucleotides line up with TRBD1. V lost 6 bases and J lost 2; bases outside the gene matches: 8. The CDR3 sequence is 15 residues long. The germline CDR1 and CDR2 sequences are WSHSY and SAAADI. For the CDR3, the DNA is TGCGCCAGCAGATCTCGGACAGGGAGAAACACTGAAGCTTTCTTT. This encodes CASRSRTGRNTEAFF.

This clone appeared once. The chain uses TRBV5-5 and TRBJ1-2; weak D call: TRBD1 (5 bases). V was clipped by 0 bases and J by 2 bases, with 11 bases between them. The CDR3 runs to 15 residues. Germline loops: CDR1 SGHKS, CDR2 YYEKEE (reference sequence). CDR3 sequence reads: CASSLVGGFNYGYTF. The CDR3, as DNA: TGTGCCAGCAGCTTGGTGGGGGGATTCAACTATGGCTACACCTTC.

This chain uses TRBV4-1 with TRBJ2-3, with 7 nucleotides matching TRBD1. CDR1 MGHRA and CDR2 YSYEKL come from the germline V gene. V shed 4 bases and J 4 bases; nucleotides not matched to a gene: 14. CDR3 length equals 17 residues. The CDR3 spells CASSPPTGKESADTQYF. Written as DNA, the CDR3 is TGCGCCAGCAGCCCCCCGACAGGGAAGGAAAGTGCAGATACGCAGTATTTT.

The V gene is TRBV10-3, the J gene TRBJ1-2; TRBD1 matches at 9 bases. This CDR3 has 13 amino acids. Losses at the gene ends were 5 bases for V and 6 bases for J; bases not matched to a gene: 4. CDR1 is ENHRY and CDR2 is SYGVKD in the germline V gene. The CDR3 region is CAISRDRDHGYTF. The CDR3 DNA reads TGTGCCATCAGTCGGGACAGGGACCATGGCTACACCTTC.

The chain recombines TRBV6-1 with TRBJ1-5, with D hard to call. The V end lost 2 bases, the J end lost 6 bases, and 11 bases lay between the germline ends. CDR1 and CDR2 from the germline V gene are MNHNS and SASEGT. The CDR3 loop spans 14 amino acids. The CDR3 coding sequence is TGTGCCAGCAGTGAAAAGGGAGGGATTCAGCCCCAGCATTTT. Translated: CASSEKGGIQPQHF.

The chain employs TRBV18 and TRBJ2-5, with 9 bases aligning to TRBD1. Germline lookup yields CDR1 KGHSH and CDR2 LQKENI. V lost 5 bases, J lost 5 bases, and 3 bases stayed unmatched. The CDR3 has 13 residues. CDR3 sequence reads: CASSSGTGETQYF. The CDR3 nucleotides read TGTGCCAGCTCATCGGGGACAGGGGAGACCCAGTACTTC.

This chain connects TRBV2 to TRBJ2-5, with 8 positions matching TRBD2. This CDR3 is 13 amino acids long. V gave up 7 bases and J gave up 3 bases; unmatched junction bases: 4. Germline lookup yields CDR1 SNHLY and CDR2 FYNNEI. The CDR3 is CASKRAGEETQYF. CDR3 nucleotides: TGTGCCAGCAAGCGAGCGGGGGAAGAGACCCAGTACTTC.

The genes are TRBV4-1 and TRBJ1-4; TRBD1 agrees at 7 bases. The V and J ends lost 4 bases and 8 bases, in that order; junction bases with no gene match: 10. From germline, CDR1 is MGHRA and CDR2 YSYEKL. CDR3 length: 15 amino acids. CDR3 sequence reads: CASSLMTGKGEKLFF. As DNA, the CDR3 is TGCGCCAGCAGCCTAATGACAGGGAAGGGAGAAAAACTGTTTTTT.

The rearrangement uses TRBV6-2 or TRBV6-3 and TRBJ2-7; 9 nucleotides line up with TRBD1. With V trimmed by 5 bases and J by 0 bases, 5 bases remained unmatched. From germline, CDR1 is MNHEY and CDR2 SVGEGT. The CDR3 is 15 amino acids. CDR3 nucleotides: TGTGCCAGCAGTCCGCCGGGACAGGGCTCCTACGAGCAGTACGTC. Amino acid sequence: CASSPPGQGSYEQYV.

The gene calls are TRBV3-1 (or the pseudogene TRBV3-2) and TRBJ2-3, with D possibly matching TRBD2 (7 bases). Trimming left V 3 bases short and J 1 base short, with 14 bases between. The CDR3 runs to 16 residues. Germline-derived CDR1 and CDR2 are LGHDT and YNNKEL (reference sequence). Here the CDR3 reads CASSHLAGARTDTQYF. Written as DNA, the CDR3 is TGTGCCAGCAGCCACTTGGCGGGGGCCCGCACAGATACGCAGTATTTT.

This clone occurred a few times. The chain recombines TRBV24-1 with TRBJ2-3, with TRBD2 matching 8 bases. The CDR3 extends over 19 amino acids. CDR1 KGHDR and CDR2 SFDVKD come from the germline V gene. V trimming: 3 bases; J trimming: 4 bases; junction bases outside the gene matches: 17. The CDR3 coding sequence is TGTGCCACCAGTGATCTCCAGGAGAGCGGGGGCCCAGGCCCAGATACGCAGTATTTT. It yields the protein CATSDLQESGGPGPDTQYF.

This rearrangement joins TRBV24-1 to TRBJ1-4, with TRBD1 identical over 7 bases. This CDR3 spans 14 amino acids. J was trimmed by 5 bases and V by 7 bases; bases with no gene match: 6. Germline-derived CDR1 and CDR2 are KGHDR and SFDVKD. CDR3 protein: CATSTGDGNEKLFF. The CDR3 DNA reads TGTGCCACCAGCACAGGGGATGGGAATGAAAAACTGTTTTTT.

This sequence joins TRBV12-5 and TRBJ1-2; possibly TRBD1 for D (6 bases). V was pared by 1 base and J by 6 bases, with 21 bases between. The CDR3 is 17 amino acids. Looked up from germline, CDR1 is LGHNT and CDR2 is FRNRAP. CDR3 coding DNA: TGTGCTAGTGGTTTGGACCGGGGACATACGGAGGAAGATGGCTACACCTTC. Translating it yields CASGLDRGHTEEDGYTF.

The chain links TRBV9 to TRBJ2-2; possibly TRBD2 for D (6 bases). The CDR3 contains 14 residues. Trimming stripped 1 base from V and 4 bases from J, with 8 bases between. Germline CDR1 and CDR2: SGDLS and YYNGEE. The CDR3 loop reads CASSVLGGTGELFF. The CDR3 coding sequence is TGTGCCAGCAGCGTATTGGGGGGCACCGGGGAGCTGTTTTTT.

This chain joins TRBV5-8 and TRBJ1-2; TRBD1 agrees at 9 bases. The CDR3 has 14 residues. Trimming cost V 3 bases and J 4 bases; bases outside gene matches: 4. Per germline, CDR1 SGHTS and CDR2 YDEGEE. CDR3 sequence: CASSSGQGSYGYTF. The CDR3 region has the DNA TGTGCCAGCAGCTCAGGACAGGGGTCCTATGGCTACACCTTC.

The V gene is TRBV18, the J gene TRBJ1-2, with D possibly TRBD1 on 6 matching bases. The CDR3 covers 15 residues. Trimming removed 2 bases from V and 6 bases from J, with 16 bases in between. The germline gives CDR1 KGHSH, CDR2 LQKENI. This CDR3 is CASSPAGAIGNGYTF. The CDR3, as DNA: TGTGCCAGCTCACCAGCAGGGGCGATCGGGAATGGCTACACCTTC.

The chain carries TRBV10-1 and TRBJ2-7; TRBD1 matches at 8 bases. Germline V gives CDR1 WNHNN, CDR2 SYGVQD (reference sequence). The CDR3 length is 12 residues. V gave up 10 bases and J gave up 6 bases; unmatched junction bases: 8. CDR3 region: CANSTGAGEQYV. DNA for the CDR3: TGCGCCAACTCGACAGGGGCGGGCGAGCAGTACGTC.

V and J are TRBV24-1 and TRBJ2-1; TRBD1 aligns across 7 bases. The germline V gene has CDR1 KGHDR and CDR2 SFDVKD. J gave up 4 bases and V 4 bases, and 9 bases lay outside the gene matches. The CDR3 consists of 16 residues. The CDR3 DNA reads TGTGCCACCAGTGACCCGGGACAGCTAGGGTACAATGAGCAGTTCTTC. The encoded protein is CATSDPGQLGYNEQFF.

The CDR3, as DNA: TGTGCCAGCAGTGTCGTTAGCGGGGGGCCCTACGAGCAGTACTTC. Encoded protein: CASSVVSGGPYEQYF. The rearrangement links TRBV27 to TRBJ2-7, with 10 bases lining up with TRBD2. V gave up 5 bases and J gave up 2 bases; unmatched junction bases: 6. The CDR3 is made up of 15 amino acids. Germline CDR1 reads MNHEY; CDR2 reads SMNVEV (reference sequence).

The CDR3 DNA follows: TGCGCCAGCAGTGAGTCCCCAGGGAACACTGAAGCTTTCTTT. Translating gives CASSESPGNTEAFF. The chain joins TRBV10-1 to TRBJ1-1; D is unclear. The CDR3 runs to 14 residues. V lost 0 bases and J lost 1, with 6 bases in between. Germline loops: CDR1 WNHNN, CDR2 SYGVQD (reference sequence).

This clone was counted a few times. The chain employs TRBV3-1 (or the pseudogene TRBV3-2) and TRBJ1-3; no clear D gene. Germline V gene lookup returns CDR1 LGHDT and CDR2 YNNKEL (reference sequence). The CDR3 totals 15 residues. The V gene lost 4 bases and the J gene lost 0 bases, with 10 bases spanning the gap. The CDR3: CASSPPTSSGNTIYF. The DNA of the CDR3 is TGTGCCAGCAGCCCCCCCACATCCTCTGGAAACACCATATATTTT.

The V gene is TRBV29-1, the J gene TRBJ1-2; the match to TRBD1 covers 11 bases. CDR1 and CDR2 (germline): SQVTM, ANQGSEA. Trimming cost V 6 bases and J 4 bases; bases outside gene matches: 7. This CDR3 spans 14 amino acids. Here the CDR3 DNA reads TGCAGCGTCTTCGGACAGGGGGCCGCCTATGGCTACACCTTC. It yields the protein CSVFGQGAAYGYTF.

The chain has TRBV5-1 and TRBJ1-2; D remains ambiguous. Germline V lookup: CDR1 SGHRS, CDR2 YFSETQ. V was pared by 5 bases and J by 6 bases, with 17 bases between. This CDR3 contains 14 residues. The CDR3: CASSIVSHRDGYTF. In DNA, the CDR3 is TGCGCCAGCAGTATTGTCAGCCATCGGGATGGCTACACCTTC.

The chain carries TRBV23-1 and TRBJ2-7; 10 bases match TRBD2. TRBV23-1 is classed as an ORF, of uncertain function. The CDR3 has 15 residues. J gave up 0 bases and V 11 bases, and 10 bases lay outside the gene matches. This chain's CDR3 is CALRNTSGISYEQYV. The CDR3 DNA is TGCGCCCTCCGGAATACTAGCGGGATCTCCTACGAGCAGTACGTC.